The following is a T cell receptor beta chain sequence with its context. No cognate antigen has been identified for it. No base qualities exist here, and no much larger clone lies one base off it. This specimen belongs to a study of long-term antiretroviral therapy in people with HIV (dated by TCRdb to between 2022 and 2023). For the wider study: The earliest samples were collected roughly a decade before the 2015 WHO recommendation for immediate ART, at a time when ART was usually postponed until CD4 counts fell. A total of roughly 200 cryopreserved PBMC samples were contributed to the cohort by 30 adults with confirmed HIV infection, with samples collected serially over a mean of approximately six years (range 1-12). No cross-contamination during QIAcube processing was seen in test extractions of a monoclonal T-cell line run alongside around 30 polyclonal samples. About two fifths of the roughly 30 participants with HIV were female. Whether ART initiation and durable HIV suppression were associated with changes in peripheral blood TRB repertoire composition and diversity was tested in a retrospective serial study. The investigation overall reported the following: Because pre-ART samples had limited cell numbers, profiling was done on unsorted PBMC rather than on sorted CD4+ and CD8+ T cells. A significant increase in TRB diversity was found to be associated with ART initiation, although TRB diversity was observed to remain significantly below that of transplant donor controls even after long-term ART. At every time point, the repertoire was dominated by expanded TRB clones first identified before ART initiation, although this dominance fluctuated and, in many PLHIV, declined after ART. Compared with controls, HIV repertoires had narrower CDR3 length ranges, and the network structure pointed to an antigen-experienced repertoire that shifted only slightly toward naive after ART. Inferences about post-ART repertoire changes are limited because no data were available on ART adherence, viral resistance or therapy changes. Owing to limited PBMC availability, only the TCR beta chain was sequenced, without alpha chain pairing. The samples were dated from about 2003 to 2018, and the ART regimens that were used may be less effective than current ART regimens.

The CDR3 has 13 amino acids, counting the end cysteine and phenylalanine. Only the CDR3 part of the read is kept: 39 bases, read in frame from the first base. CDR1 and CDR2 were assigned from the germline V gene as SGHAT and FQNNGV. V is pared back by 5 bases and J by 4 bases, with 11 bases lying between the germline termini. Sequencing of the TRB variable region was done with the immunoSEQ hsTCRB v3.0 assay at survey level resolution. The targeted TRB sequencing depth was about 40,000-55,000 T-cell genomes per sample. Pooled TRB libraries were sequenced on an Illumina MiSeq with a v3 150-cycle kit. Concerning the study's data processing: Analysis of repertoires was carried out in R inside a reproducible Nextflow workflow spanning QC, data transformation and analysis. Custom analyses were implemented in LymphoSeq2, an R package for AIRR-Seq data exploration. A few samples yielding fewer than 5000 total TRB sequences were excluded, leaving approximately 200 analyzed HIV repertoires. Among the 170 to 200 HIV repertoires that were kept, 59 were collected before ART initiation and more than 120 were collected after ART initiation. Repertoires were downsampled to 5000 TRB nucleotide sequences, and summary statistics were averaged over 100 downsampling iterations. Only TRB sequences with CDR3 regions of at least seven amino acids were retained for analysis. Two measures captured diversity: a Shannon entropy-derived clonality score and the Gini coefficient. In repertoire networks, the top 5000 CDR3 amino acid sequences were linked whenever an edit distance of one separated two sequences. GLIPH2 predicted antigen specificity groups and MHC restriction for TRB CDR3 amino acid sequences. To flag known CMV, EBV, HIV or tissue antigen associations, CDR3 amino acid sequences were matched against VDJdb and McPAS-TCR. Pre-ART, post-ART and control groups were compared with Wilcoxon signed-rank tests and Holm-Bonferroni correction. What TCRdb holds here is the immuneACCESS table cut down to in-frame rearrangements. Part of the clones is not present; checked against another copy, under half of the missing clones reflect an unresolved V gene, and the others are unexplained. Clone size and V and J calls were adopted from that table, with D and trimming inferred from the DNA. The sample table holds roughly 29,000 clones, of which approximately 85% were seen once. Of the sample, more than 6.5% falls within the top ten clones.

Inclusion was restricted to participants for whom at least one PBMC sample before ART initiation and at least two post-ART samples were available. Treatment was received in the United States of America by all participants with HIV. Cryopreserved samples of about 0.95-11 million PBMC were thawed and washed before DNA extraction. At the time of the earliest PBMC sample, participants with HIV were aged between about 23 and 55 years. Per participant, PBMC samples came from 1-4 timepoints prior to ART initiation and 2-8 timepoints following ART initiation, for a median of 7 samples. For every participant, serial HIV viral load, CD4+ T-cell count, ART history and demographic data were obtained. Genomic DNA was extracted from unsorted PBMC with a Qiagen kit on a QIAcube, with processing performed in batches of 12 samples.

This TCR was recovered from a middle-aged man with HIV. Recombination joined TRBV11-2 with TRBJ2-5, with the identity of the D gene unclear. This sample comprised unsorted PBMCs, obtained 3 years after starting antiretroviral therapy. CDR3 loop: CASSRQLGETQYF. The DNA sequence reads TGTGCCAGCAGCCGGCAATTAGGAGAGACCCAGTACTTC.